The entry below gives a single T cell receptor beta chain sequence along with its context. The sample comes from a study of T cell responses to AZD1222 COVID-19 vaccine. Only in-frame clones appear in the TCRdb table, and some are missing; sequencing was by immunoSEQ multiplex PCR. The table lists about 99,000 clones, approximately 92% of them singletons. Germline CDR1 reads SGHTA; CDR2 reads FQGNSA. Trimming pared 4 bases from V and 6 bases from J, leaving 9 bases between. The length of the CDR3 is 12 residues. J is TRBJ1-1 and V is TRBV7-2; weak D call: TRBD1 (5 bases). Source: peripheral blood, taken on day 0 of AZD1222 vaccination. This TCR derives from an adult in good health. The CDR3 spells CASSSGLSEAFF. CDR3 DNA: TGTGCCAGCAGCTCGGGACTCTCTGAAGCTTTCTTT.